Listed below are T cell receptor beta chains from one sample, sequenced in a study of T cells after yellow fever vaccination. MiXCR, run by TCRdb on the 5' RACE reads, gives a single entry per CDR3 protein. The data hold some 100,000 distinct CDR3 sequences, with around 6.7% observed a single time. This specimen was CD4+ T cells sorted from PBMCs, taken roughly 45 days after the first yellow fever vaccination. The origin of the receptors is a man between 18 and 29 years old who received the YFV17D yellow fever vaccine. Each CDR3 is given with its conserved first and last residue. A D gene is named only where the DNA matches it firmly. Expanded clones get a size class; other rows say once, few or many, or leave the size out.

J gene | V gene | clone size | D gene | CDR3 DNA | CDR3 protein
TRBJ1-1 | TRBV18 | many | TRBD1 | TGTGCCAGCTCCGCCGGGACAGGGAACACTGAAGCTTTCTTT | CASSAGTGNTEAFF
TRBJ2-2 | TRBV29-1 | many | - | TGCAGCGTTGGGGGCACCGGGGAGCTGTTTTTT | CSVGGTGELFF
TRBJ1-1 | TRBV15 | few | - | TGTGCCACCAGCAGAGATCTTGGATCAGGGGAGGGTACTGAAGCTTTCTTT | CATSRDLGSGEGTEAFF
TRBJ1-3 | TRBV5-1 | many | - | TGCGCCAGCAGCTTTCTCCCTGGAAACACCATATATTTT | CASSFLPGNTIYF
TRBJ2-5 | TRBV18 | many | TRBD1 | TGTGCCAGCTCATCAACGTACAGACAGGGCCAAGAGACCCAGTACTTC | CASSSTYRQGQETQYF
TRBJ2-3 | TRBV7-2 | many | - | TGTGCCAGCAGCTTTGCCAGGGGGGCGCAGTATTTT | CASSFARGAQYF
TRBJ1-5 | TRBV5-1 | many | TRBD1 | TGCGCCAGCAGCCCCGGGACAGGGAATCAGCCCCAGCATTTT | CASSPGTGNQPQHF
TRBJ2-5 | TRBV7-2 | - | TRBD2 | TGTGCCAGCAGCTTGAGTGGAGCGGGGGGCCAAGAGACCCAGTACTTC | CASSLSGAGGQETQYF
TRBJ1-2 | TRBV9 | many | - | TGTGCCAGCAGCGTAGGGTCGGCTAACTATGGCTACACCTTC | CASSVGSANYGYTF
TRBJ1-2 | TRBV6-1 | many | - | TGTGCCAGCAGTGCACAGGCCTCTAACTATGGCTACACCTTC | CASSAQASNYGYTF
TRBJ2-5 | TRBV5-1 | many | - | TGCGCCAGCCGAATTGGTGTACAAGAGACCCAGTACTTC | CASRIGVQETQYF
TRBJ1-2 | TRBV11-2 | many | - | TGTGCCAGCAGCTTTAGGAACGCTAACTATGGCTACACCTTC | CASSFRNANYGYTF
TRBJ1-5 | TRBV5-1 | many | - | TGCGCCAGCAGCTTTTTGGGTCTTCAGCCCCAGCATTTT | CASSFLGLQPQHF
TRBJ2-7 | TRBV12-3/TRBV12-4 | many | - | TGTGCCAGCAGCCCCCGACCGGATTACGAGCAGTACTTC | CASSPRPDYEQYF
TRBJ2-2 | TRBV10-3 | many | - | TGTGCCATCACCGCGGGGACAGATACGAACACCGGGGAGCTGTTTTTT | CAITAGTDTNTGELFF